This T cell receptor beta chain was identified in a study of blood T cell repertoires in COVID-19 (dated by TCRdb to 2020 to 2022). For the wider study: Samples covering the acute and convalescent phases of COVID-19 were provided by collaborators in the United States, Italy and Spain. Subjects who had been exposed to COVID-19, were actively infected with it, or had recovered from it provided the deeply sampled blood TCRbeta repertoires that made up the dataset. The sample metadata nearly always contained a de-identified subject ID, COVID-19 status, age in years and sex. The repertoires were released in a freely available public database intended as a resource for research on the immune response to SARS-CoV-2. Where HLA class I and class II types were available, the types were taken from metadata supplied by the sample provider, not from assay-based typing. Samples were obtained from the ongoing ImmuneRACE study (first 160 participants) and from 950 to 1,500 subjects provided by 6 global collaborators. The material from the prospective study consisted of cDNA or gDNA derived from T cells, B-cell-depleted T cells, or PBMCs.

The paper as a whole reports these results and caveats: How much clinical and demographic metadata was included differed by source and by participant, and the metadata was provided uncurated.

The collaborating institutions used their own protocols to collect whole blood in K2EDTA tubes. For TCRbeta analysis, collaborators shipped samples in one of three forms: frozen whole blood, isolated PBMCs, or DNA extracted from either of those sample types. The germline V gene (reference sequence) provides CDR1 SGHNT and CDR2 YYREEE. The CDR3 contains 15 residues, cysteine and phenylalanine counted. Of all the DNA, just the CDR3 is kept, 45 bases in frame from base 1. V sheds 0 bases and J sheds 2 bases, leaving 12 bases between their ends. TCRbeta CDR3 regions were amplified from genomic DNA by means of the immunoSEQ Assay, a bias-controlled multiplex PCR. The authors processed their data as follows. The number of nucleated cells in each sample was estimated from the amplification of reference gene primers within the assay. Sequence reads were collapsed and filtered to measure the absolute abundance of every unique TCRbeta CDR3 rearrangement. For each sample, productive Simpson clonality was calculated as the square root of Simpson's diversity index across productive rearrangements. TCRdb mirrors the immuneACCESS table, restricted to in-frame sequences. Some clones are absent from its copies; in checked studies, under half trace to an unresolved V gene, and the reason for the others is unknown. That table is the source of V, J and clone size, and D and trimming were worked out from the DNA. The sample records roughly 26,000 clones, approximately 83% of which are singletons. Of the sample, over 20% falls within the top ten clones.

As to this clone: Its antigen is currently not known. No qualities accompany the bases; no much larger clone lies one base away.

The V and J genes are TRBV5-4 and TRBJ2-7; confidence is insufficient to name the D gene. The source of this sequence is a human donor in a cohort sampled during active COVID-19. The material sequenced was peripheral blood. The CDR3 protein is CASSLAPGTAYEQYF. The sequenced DNA is TGTGCCAGCAGCTTGGCCCCAGGAACCGCCTACGAGCAGTACTTC.